These T cell receptor beta chains were read from a single sample in a study of Ad26.COV2.S vaccination and SARS-CoV-2 variants. Measured with immunoSEQ multiplex PCR; TCRdb has only the in-frame clones, and not every one. Among 350,000 to 500,000 clones listed, roughly 87% were seen once. Sequencing was performed on peripheral blood, taken in a trial of Ad26.COV2.S vaccine versus placebo. The receptors stem from a person aged 18 to 59 who received the Ad26.COV2.S COVID-19 vaccine or a placebo. The CDR3 runs from the conserved cysteine through the conserved F or W. The D gene is left open where the match is weak. Clone size is shown for a subset of rows, as once, few, many or a class of expanded clone.

TRBJ2-2 TRBV24-1 TRBD1 . 16 CATSGGQSANTGELFF TGTGCCACCAGTGGGGGACAGTCAGCGAACACCGGGGAGCTGTTTTTT
TRBJ1-2 TRBV6-4 . once 15 CASSEQPGPGLGYTF TGTGCCAGCAGTGAGCAGCCGGGACCAGGTCTTGGCTACACCTTC
TRBJ2-7 TRBV20-1 . . 11 CSPKVSYEQYF TGCAGTCCTAAGGTTTCCTACGAGCAGTACTTC
TRBJ1-2 TRBV18 . . 14 CASSPGTAVLGYTF TGTGCCAGCTCACCAGGCACAGCCGTTCTTGGCTACACCTTC
TRBJ1-2 TRBV2 . . 14 CASKALTGRDGYTF TGTGCCAGCAAAGCCCTTACGGGACGGGATGGCTACACCTTC
TRBJ1-1 TRBV27 . . 11 CASSFGTEAFF TGTGCCAGCAGTTTCGGGACAGAAGCTTTCTTT
TRBJ1-2 TRBV19 . . 12 CASSSSAGGYTF TGTGCCAGTAGTTCCTCGGCGGGCGGCTACACCTTC
TRBJ2-2 TRBV5-6 . . 16 CASSSTTGRYTGELFF TGTGCCAGCAGCTCGACTACGGGTCGGTACACCGGGGAGCTGTTTTTT
TRBJ1-6 TRBV7-8 . . 12 CASSFPHSPLHF TGTGCCAGCAGCTTCCCCCATTCACCCCTCCACTTT
TRBJ2-5 TRBV4-3 . once 15 CASSYRAGTQETQYF TGCGCCAGCAGCTACCGAGCCGGGACCCAAGAGACCCAGTACTTC
TRBJ2-1 TRBV6-6 TRBD1 once 15 CASSYSRGQINEQFF TGTGCCAGCAGTTATTCCAGGGGACAGATCAATGAGCAGTTCTTC
TRBJ1-5 TRBV11-3 TRBD1 . 15 CASSRGTGIDQPQHF TGTGCCAGCAGCAGAGGGACAGGGATCGATCAGCCCCAGCATTTT
TRBJ1-2 TRBV19 . . 14 CASTAAVRSGGYTF TGTGCCAGTACCGCGGCAGTCCGGTCGGGTGGCTACACCTTC
TRBJ2-7 TRBV2 . . 12 CASNRGGYEQYF TGTGCCAGCAATCGGGGCGGCTACGAGCAGTACTTC
TRBJ1-2 TRBV4-3 . . 13 CASSQVVNYGYTF TGCGCCAGCAGCCAAGTGGTCAACTATGGCTACACCTTC
TRBJ2-3 TRBV7-3 . . 15 CASSLLSGGADTQYF TGTGCCAGCAGCTTATTGTCCGGGGGCGCAGATACGCAGTATTTT